The text below deals with one TCR beta chain. What it binds is unknown. Sample time point: newly diagnosed GD, antithyroid drugs for less than 3 months. The TCR library was prepared using RNA isolated from PBMCs. The patient group derived from an endocrinology department in Xi'an, China. For TCR beta, libraries came from iRepertoire HTBI primers and Arm-PCR of CDR3 regions. A single record per CDR3 protein comes from TCRdb applying MiXCR to the multiplex PCR reads. This sample has over 500,000 distinct CDR3 sequences, with roughly 15% found just once. The source of the sample is a study of regulatory T cells in long-lasting Graves disease. Study-wide results and caveats: TRBV28, TRBJ1-2 and TRBJ2-5 emerged as the favored segments in persistent disease.

This CDR3 contains 15 residues. V was pared by 5 bases and J by 6 bases, with 9 bases of the junction left unmatched. The V gene's germline CDR1 is MRHNA and CDR2 SNTAGT. The sample also formed part of further work on T cells in Graves' hyperthyroidism and ophthalmopathy. This second study says: An initial round of RT-PCR targeting the TCR CDR3 relied on the HTBI primer set. By a 13 V-J model, ophthalmopathy was set apart from stable hyperthyroidism.

The receptor's source is a woman aged 30 to 39 with Graves disease. This chain uses TRBV6-4 with TRBJ2-1, with 8 bases fitting TRBD1. The source material was peripheral blood mononuclear cells (PBMCs), sampled at new diagnosis, from a patient treated with antithyroid drugs. The CDR3 here is CASSQTTGQGNEQFF. Written as DNA, the CDR3 is TGTGCCAGCAGTCAGACTACCGGACAGGGCAATGAGCAGTTCTTC.